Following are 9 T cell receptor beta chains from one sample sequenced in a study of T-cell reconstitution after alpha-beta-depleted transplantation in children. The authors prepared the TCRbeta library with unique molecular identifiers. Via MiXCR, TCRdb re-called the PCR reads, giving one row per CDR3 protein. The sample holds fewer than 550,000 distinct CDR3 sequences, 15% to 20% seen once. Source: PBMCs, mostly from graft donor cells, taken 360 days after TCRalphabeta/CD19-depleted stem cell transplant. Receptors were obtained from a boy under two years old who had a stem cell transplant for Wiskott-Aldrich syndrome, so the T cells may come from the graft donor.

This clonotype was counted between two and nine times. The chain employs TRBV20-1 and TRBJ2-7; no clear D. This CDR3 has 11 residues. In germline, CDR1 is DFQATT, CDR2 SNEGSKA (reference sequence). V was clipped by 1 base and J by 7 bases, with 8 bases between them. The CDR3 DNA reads TGCAGTGCTAGAGGCCCACAGGAGCAGTACTTC. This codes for CSARGPQEQYF.

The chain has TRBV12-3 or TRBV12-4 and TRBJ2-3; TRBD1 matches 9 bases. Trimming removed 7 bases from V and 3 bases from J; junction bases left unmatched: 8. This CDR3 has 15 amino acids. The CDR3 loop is CASNLRDRVTDTQYF. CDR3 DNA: TGTGCCAGCAACCTCCGGGACAGGGTTACAGATACGCAGTATTTT.

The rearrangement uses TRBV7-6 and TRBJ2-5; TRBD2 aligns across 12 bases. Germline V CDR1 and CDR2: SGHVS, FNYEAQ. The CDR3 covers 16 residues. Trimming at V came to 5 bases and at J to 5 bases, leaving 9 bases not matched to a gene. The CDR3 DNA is TGTGCCAGCAGCCCTAGACTAGCGGGAGTGGGTGAGACCCAGTACTTC. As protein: CASSPRLAGVGETQYF.

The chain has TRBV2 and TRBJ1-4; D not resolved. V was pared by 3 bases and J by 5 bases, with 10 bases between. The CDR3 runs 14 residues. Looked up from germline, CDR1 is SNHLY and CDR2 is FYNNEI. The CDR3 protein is CASSEGRLNEKLFF. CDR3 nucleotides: TGTGCCAGCAGTGAGGGCAGATTAAATGAAAAACTGTTTTTT.

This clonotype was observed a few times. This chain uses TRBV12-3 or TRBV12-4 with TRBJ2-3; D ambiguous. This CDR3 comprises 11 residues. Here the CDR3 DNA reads TGTGCGAACAGTTTAGGAGATACGCAGTATTTT. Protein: CANSLGDTQYF.

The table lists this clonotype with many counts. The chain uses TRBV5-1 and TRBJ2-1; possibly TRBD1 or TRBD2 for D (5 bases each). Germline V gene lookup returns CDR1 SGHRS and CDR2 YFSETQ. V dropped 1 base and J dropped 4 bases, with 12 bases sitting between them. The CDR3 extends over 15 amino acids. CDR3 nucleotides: TGCGCCAGCAGCTTGCAGGGAGTAGGGTACAATGAGCAGTTCTTC. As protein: CASSLQGVGYNEQFF.

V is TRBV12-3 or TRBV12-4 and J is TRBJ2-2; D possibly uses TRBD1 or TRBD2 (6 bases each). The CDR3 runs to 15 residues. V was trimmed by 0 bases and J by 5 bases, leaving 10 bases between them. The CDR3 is CASSLAGGLTGELFF. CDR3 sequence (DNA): TGTGCCAGCAGTTTAGCTGGGGGGCTAACCGGGGAGCTGTTTTTT.

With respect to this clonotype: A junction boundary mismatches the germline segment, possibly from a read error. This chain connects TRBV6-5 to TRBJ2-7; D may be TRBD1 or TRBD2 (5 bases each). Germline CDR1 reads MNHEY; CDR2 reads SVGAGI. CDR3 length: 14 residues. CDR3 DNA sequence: TGTGCCAGCAGTTATTGGGGACGGTCATACGAGCTGTACTTC. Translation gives CASSYWGRSYELYF.

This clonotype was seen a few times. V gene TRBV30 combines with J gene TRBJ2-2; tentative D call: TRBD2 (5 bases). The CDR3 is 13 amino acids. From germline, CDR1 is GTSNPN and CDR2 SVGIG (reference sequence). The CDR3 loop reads CTTSYSNTGELFF. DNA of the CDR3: TGTACCACTAGTTATTCAAACACCGGGGAGCTGTTTTTT.